One T cell receptor beta chain is described in this entry. Libraries were prepared by immunoSEQ multiplex PCR; TCRdb keeps only in-frame clonotypes and omits some of them. The table shows about 44,000 clones, with roughly 96% occurring only once. Trimming pared 4 bases from V and 9 bases from J, leaving 17 bases between. Germline CDR1 reads SGDLS; CDR2 reads YYNGEE. The CDR3 is 14 residues long. This specimen belongs to a study of T cell changes during pregnancy in multiple sclerosis. This receptor was taken from a female donor with multiple sclerosis, enrolled in a pregnancy study. The chain links TRBV9 to TRBJ2-1, with D uncertain. The starting material was peripheral blood, obtained in the second trimester of pregnancy. This chain's CDR3 is CASSPFPSNGEQFF. In DNA, the CDR3 is TGTGCCAGCAGCCCATTCCCATCAAACGGTGAGCAGTTCTTC. The full variable domain, its missing parts supplied by reference TRBV9 and TRBJ2-1, is DSGVTQTPKHLITATGQRVTLRCSPRSGDLSVYWYQQSLDQGLQFLIQYYNGEERAKGNILERFSAQQFPDLHSELNLSSLELGDSALYFCASSPFPSNGEQFFGPGTRLTVL.